A single sample is the source of the 7 T cell receptor beta chains below, sequenced in a study of cytomegalovirus exposure and HLA in healthy donors. The PCR employed 60 Vbeta primers together with 13 Jbeta primers. The repertoire was sequenced with immunoSEQ multiplex PCR; TCRdb's copy has only in-frame clones and lacks some. The profile shows 100,000 to 150,000 clones, 81% of them singletons. Sequences were obtained from PBMCs. Receptor source: a woman between 40 and 50 years old in good health and CMV-seropositive.

The rearrangement uses TRBV19 and TRBJ2-5, with 12 bases matching TRBD1. V shed 7 bases and J 5 bases; nucleotides not matched to a gene: 8. The CDR3 covers 15 residues. Germline CDR1 is LNHDA and CDR2 is SQIVND (reference sequence). The DNA for the CDR3 is TGTGCCAGTACCCACGGGACAGGGGGCGTTGAGACCCAGTACTTC. This codes for CASTHGTGGVETQYF.

The chain recombines TRBV10-3 with TRBJ2-5, with 8 nucleotides matching TRBD1. This CDR3 comprises 13 residues. V shed 6 bases, J shed 3 bases, and the junction held 3 bases outside the gene matches. Looked up from germline, CDR1 is ENHRY and CDR2 is SYGVKD. This CDR3 reads CAISGQGEETQYF. The CDR3 region has the DNA TGTGCCATCAGCGGACAGGGTGAAGAGACCCAGTACTTC.

The chain couples TRBV27 to TRBJ1-4; D perhaps matches TRBD1 (5 bases). Germline lookup yields CDR1 MNHEY and CDR2 SMNVEV (reference sequence). The CDR3 runs to 15 residues. V was pared by 6 bases and J by 6 bases, with 17 bases between. The CDR3 protein is CASRGGWRADEKLFF. CDR3 DNA sequence: TGTGCCAGCAGGGGGGGGTGGAGGGCGGATGAAAAACTGTTTTTT.

This sequence joins TRBV9 and TRBJ2-2; D is unclear. The germline CDR1 and CDR2 sequences are SGDLS and YYNGEE. This CDR3 region has 14 residues. V lost 4 bases and J lost 0, with 7 bases in between. CDR3 protein: CASSLSSNTGELFF. The CDR3 DNA reads as TGTGCCAGCAGCCTTTCCTCGAACACCGGGGAGCTGTTTTTT. The full variable domain, completed using reference TRBV9 and TRBJ2-2, is DSGVTQTPKHLITATGQRVTLRCSPRSGDLSVYWYQQSLDQGLQFLIQYYNGEERAKGNILERFSAQQFPDLHSELNLSSLELGDSALYFCASSLSSNTGELFFGEGSRLTVL.

The J gene is TRBJ2-2, the V gene TRBV21-1; the table's D call, TRBD2, has no DNA check behind it. TRBV21-1 is a pseudogene segment. The length of the CDR3 is 19 residues. CDR3 loop: CASSKAPWTSGSLTGELFF. Here the CDR3 DNA reads TGTGCCAGCAGCAAAGCGCCTTGGACTAGCGGGAGTCTCACCGGGGAGCTGTTTTTT.

The genes are TRBV7-9 and TRBJ2-5, with 11 bases that match TRBD2. V trimming: 5 bases; J trimming: 2 bases; junction bases outside the gene matches: 10. The germline V gene has CDR1 SEHNR and CDR2 FQNEAQ (reference sequence). The CDR3 consists of 17 residues. The CDR3 is CASSQPTSGGSQETQYF. The CDR3 coding sequence is TGTGCCAGCAGCCAGCCTACTAGCGGGGGTTCTCAAGAGACCCAGTACTTC.

This clone has just a few counts. CDR3 sequence: CASSLISEAFF. CDR3 DNA: TGTGCCAGCAGCTTGATATCTGAAGCTTTCTTT. V gene TRBV5-8 combines with J gene TRBJ1-1, with no clear D. The CDR3 has 11 residues. Deletions cut 1 base from V and 6 bases from J, with 4 bases between. Germline-derived CDR1 and CDR2 are SGHTS and YDEGEE. The whole variable domain, remainder taken from reference TRBV5-8 and TRBJ1-1, is EAGVTQSPTHLIKTRGQQATLRCSPISGHTSVYWYQQALGLGLQFLLWYDEGEERNRGNFPPRFSGRQFPNYSSELNVNALELEDSALYLCASSLISEAFFGQGTRLTVV.